This passage covers 8 T cell receptor beta chains from one sample sequenced in a study of blood T cell repertoires in COVID-19 (dated by TCRdb to 2019 to 2021). Receptor libraries were prepared by the immunoSEQ multiplex PCR assay. Imported from immuneACCESS, the table was reduced by TCRdb to in-frame sequences with V and J called. These copies leave out some clones; in studies compared against another copy, an unresolved V gene accounts for under half, and the cause of the remainder is not known. Here the sample has under 200,000 clones; more than 70% occur a single time. In total, the top ten clones hold 5% to 6.5% of the sample. The source material was peripheral blood. The source of these receptors is a man aged 35 to 55 with active or convalescent COVID-19.

The chain recombines TRBV5-6 with TRBJ1-2; D not certain. The CDR3 extends over 16 amino acids. Looked up from germline, CDR1 is SGHDT and CDR2 is YYEEEE. Trimming stripped 0 bases from V and 4 bases from J, with 16 bases between. The CDR3 nucleotides are TGTGCCAGCAGCTTGGGACTGAGCTCTGCAGCCTATGGCTACACCTTC. Its translation is CASSLGLSSAAYGYTF.

This sequence joins TRBV3-1 (or the pseudogene TRBV3-2) and TRBJ1-4, with D perhaps TRBD1 (5 bases). V lost 1 base and J lost 7, with 13 bases in between. The CDR3 extends over 15 amino acids. From germline, CDR1 is LGHDT and CDR2 YNNKEL (reference sequence). CDR3 sequence reads: CASSQVRQGFEKLFF. The DNA for the CDR3 is TGTGCCAGCAGCCAAGTTCGGCAGGGATTTGAAAAACTGTTTTTT.

V and J are TRBV4-2 and TRBJ2-3, with a weak D call TRBD1 (5 bases). Per the germline V gene, CDR1 is LGHNA and CDR2 is YNFKEQ. The CDR3 is made up of 16 amino acids. V lost 5 bases and J 2 bases, leaving 17 bases between the germline ends. In nucleotides, the CDR3 is TGTGCCAGCAGCACTCGCTTGTGGGGCAACACAGATACGCAGTATTTT. This codes for CASSTRLWGNTDTQYF.

The count of this clone is one. The chain couples TRBV28 to TRBJ2-7; 12 nucleotides align to TRBD2. Trimming took 8 bases from V and 4 from J; bases not matched to a gene: 3. The CDR3 loop spans 13 amino acids. CDR1 is MDHEN, CDR2 SYDVKM, per germline. The CDR3, as DNA: TGTGCCAGCCGGACTAGCGGGATGTACGAGCAGTACTTC. It yields the protein CASRTSGMYEQYF.

This clone was counted a few times. Other DNA sequences within the sample encode an identical CDR3. The rearrangement links TRBV28 to TRBJ1-2; 7 bases are shared with TRBD1. Germline trimming cut 8 bases from V and 0 bases from J; bases unmatched to any gene: 3. Germline V lookup: CDR1 MDHEN, CDR2 SYDVKM. The CDR3 loop spans 13 amino acids. DNA of the CDR3: TGTGCCAGCGGGCAGGGGGCTAACTATGGCTACACCTTC. Residues: CASGQGANYGYTF.

The chain combines TRBV5-1 with TRBJ2-5; 8 bases are shared with TRBD2. V lost 4 bases and J lost 5; bases outside the gene matches: 7. Germline loops: CDR1 SGHRS, CDR2 YFSETQ. The CDR3 totals 14 residues. The CDR3 region is CASSLRLAYETQYF. DNA of the CDR3: TGCGCCAGCAGCCTCCGACTAGCGTATGAGACCCAGTACTTC.

The chain uses TRBV5-5 and TRBJ2-5; 8 bases are shared with TRBD1. V trimming: 5 bases; J trimming: 0 bases; junction bases outside the gene matches: 3. This CDR3 has 14 residues. Per the germline V gene, CDR1 is SGHKS and CDR2 is YYEKEE (reference sequence). This CDR3 reads CASSLQGDQETQYF. The CDR3 bases are TGTGCCAGCAGTCTACAGGGGGACCAAGAGACCCAGTACTTC.

This chain joins TRBV13 and TRBJ1-5; D ambiguous. The CDR3 spans 15 residues. Germline V gene data show CDR1 as PRHDT and CDR2 as FYEKMQ (reference sequence). The ends were cut back, 0 bases at V and 0 bases at J, with 6 bases in the middle. The DNA for the CDR3 is TGTGCCAGCAGCTTAGGCCGTTCTAGCAATCAGCCCCAGCATTTT. Translation gives CASSLGRSSNQPQHF.